This TCR beta chain was observed in a study of CXCR4 blockade with PD-1 therapy in pancreatic cancer. General study points: Survival did not correlate with tumor clonality, which averaged about 0.14 versus 0.054. Without paired alpha-beta data, shared specificity of dominant clones is unconfirmed. Clone frequency correlated with its number of distinct nucleotide rearrangements.

Method: immunoSEQ multiplex PCR; TCRdb's copy keeps in-frame clones and lacks some. Among about 3,500 clones, around 50% were seen once, and the ten largest hold over 15%. The germline V gene has CDR1 LNHDA and CDR2 SQIVND (reference sequence). The CDR3 totals 16 residues. As regards this clone: Its antigen remains unknown. Sequence at one end of the junction differs from germline and may be a read error.

The chain uses TRBV19 and TRBJ2-1; TRBD2 agrees at 14 bases. Sample: tumor tissue. This clonotype was obtained from a human donor with pancreatic ductal adenocarcinoma. CDR3 nucleotides: TGTGCCAATAGTACCACCGGGACTAGCGGGAGTAATGAGCAGTTCTTC. It yields the protein CANSTTGTSGSNEQFF.